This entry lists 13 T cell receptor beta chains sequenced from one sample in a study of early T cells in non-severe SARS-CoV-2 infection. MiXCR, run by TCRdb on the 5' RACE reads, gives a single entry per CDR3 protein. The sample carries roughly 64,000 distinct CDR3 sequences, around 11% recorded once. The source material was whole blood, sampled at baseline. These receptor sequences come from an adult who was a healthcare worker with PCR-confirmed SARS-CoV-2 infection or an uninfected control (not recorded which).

The CDR3 spells CASSLVPYGYTF. CDR3 in DNA: TGTGCCAGCAGCTTGGTGCCCTATGGCTACACCTTC. This chain connects TRBV5-6 to TRBJ1-2; D not certain. Germline values: CDR1 SGHDT, CDR2 YYEEEE. Trimming removed 0 bases at V and 4 bases at J, with 4 bases between. The CDR3 has 12 amino acids.

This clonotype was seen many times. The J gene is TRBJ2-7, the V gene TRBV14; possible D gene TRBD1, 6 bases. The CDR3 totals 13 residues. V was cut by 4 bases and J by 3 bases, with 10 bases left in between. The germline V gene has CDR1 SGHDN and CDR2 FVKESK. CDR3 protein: CASSPDRDYEQYF. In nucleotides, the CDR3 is TGTGCCAGCAGCCCGGACAGAGACTACGAGCAGTACTTC.

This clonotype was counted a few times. CDR3 protein: CASSAFINTEAFF. The CDR3 region has the DNA TGTGCCAGCAGCGCCTTCATCAACACTGAAGCTTTCTTT. The chain couples TRBV7-9 to TRBJ1-1; unclear D gene. With 5 bases removed from V and 2 bases from J, the gap between germline ends came to 9 bases. The CDR3 is made up of 13 amino acids. In germline, CDR1 is SEHNR, CDR2 FQNEAQ (reference sequence). Looking up the rest from reference TRBV7-9 and TRBJ1-1 gives the full variable domain: DTGVSQNPRHKITKRGQNVTFRCDPISEHNRLYWYRQTLGQGPEFLTYFQNEAQLEKSRLLSDRFSAERPKGSFSTLEIQRTEQGDSAMYLCASSAFINTEAFFGQGTRLTVV.

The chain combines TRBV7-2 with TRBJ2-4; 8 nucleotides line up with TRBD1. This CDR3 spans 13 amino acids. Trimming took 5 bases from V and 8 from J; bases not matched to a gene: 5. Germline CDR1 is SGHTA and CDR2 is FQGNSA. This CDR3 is CASSVGQGDIQYF. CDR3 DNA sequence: TGTGCCAGCAGCGTCGGACAGGGTGACATTCAGTACTTC.

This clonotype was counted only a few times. The CDR3 region has the DNA TGCAGCGTTGAAGAACGGGGATATGACACTGAAGCTTTCTTT. Encoded protein: CSVEERGYDTEAFF. This chain joins TRBV29-1 and TRBJ1-1; D uncertain. The CDR3 is 14 amino acids. V lost 0 bases to trimming and J lost 3 bases, with 11 bases between them. Germline V gene data show CDR1 as SQVTM and CDR2 as ANQGSEA.

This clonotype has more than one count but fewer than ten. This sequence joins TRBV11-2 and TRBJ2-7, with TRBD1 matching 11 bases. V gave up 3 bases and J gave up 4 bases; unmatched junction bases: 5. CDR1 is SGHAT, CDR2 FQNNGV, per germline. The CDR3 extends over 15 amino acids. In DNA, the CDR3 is TGTGCCAGCAGCTTCGGACAGGGGGCGCCGTACGAGCAGTACTTC. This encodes CASSFGQGAPYEQYF.

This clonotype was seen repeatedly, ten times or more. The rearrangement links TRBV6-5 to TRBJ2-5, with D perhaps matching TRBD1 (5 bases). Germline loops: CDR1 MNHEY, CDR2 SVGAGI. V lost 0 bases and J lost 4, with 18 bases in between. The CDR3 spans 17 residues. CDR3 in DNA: TGTGCCAGCAGTTACTCCCTTATTGATCAGGGCACAGAGACCCAGTACTTC. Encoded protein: CASSYSLIDQGTETQYF.

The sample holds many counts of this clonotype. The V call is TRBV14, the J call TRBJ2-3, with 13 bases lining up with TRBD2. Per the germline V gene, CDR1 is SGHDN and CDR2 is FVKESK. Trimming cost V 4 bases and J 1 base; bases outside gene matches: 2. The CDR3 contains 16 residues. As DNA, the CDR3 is TGTGCCAGCAGCCCGGGACTAGCGGGACGCACAGATACGCAGTATTTT. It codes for CASSPGLAGRTDTQYF.

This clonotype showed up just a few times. The CDR3, as DNA: TGTGCCAGCAGCAACCCCAGGGGTCCCCCTTCGTGGGGGGAGCTGTTTTTT. This encodes CASSNPRGPPSWGELFF. The chain is built from TRBV6-6 and TRBJ2-2, with a weak D call TRBD1 (6 bases). Germline V gene lookup returns CDR1 MNHNY and CDR2 SVGAGI (reference sequence). With 6 bases removed from V and 8 bases from J, the gap between germline ends came to 25 bases. This CDR3 has 17 amino acids.

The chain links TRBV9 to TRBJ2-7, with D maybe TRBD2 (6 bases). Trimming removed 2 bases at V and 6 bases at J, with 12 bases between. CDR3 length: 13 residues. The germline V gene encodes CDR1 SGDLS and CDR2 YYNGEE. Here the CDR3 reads CASSVDLGGEQYF. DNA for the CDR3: TGTGCCAGCAGCGTGGATCTGGGGGGCGAGCAGTACTTC.

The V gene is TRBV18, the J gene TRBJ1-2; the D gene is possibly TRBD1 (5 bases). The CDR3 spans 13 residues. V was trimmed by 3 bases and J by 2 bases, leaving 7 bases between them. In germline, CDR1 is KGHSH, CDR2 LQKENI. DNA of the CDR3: TGTGCCAGCTCACCGGGGGAGAACTATGGCTACACCTTC. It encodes CASSPGENYGYTF.

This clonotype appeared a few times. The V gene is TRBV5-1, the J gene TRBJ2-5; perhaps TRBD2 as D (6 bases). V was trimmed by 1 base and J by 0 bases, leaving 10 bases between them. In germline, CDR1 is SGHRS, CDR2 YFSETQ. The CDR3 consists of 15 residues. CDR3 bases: TGCGCCAGCAGCTTGTTAGGAGGGGACCAAGAGACCCAGTACTTC. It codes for CASSLLGGDQETQYF.

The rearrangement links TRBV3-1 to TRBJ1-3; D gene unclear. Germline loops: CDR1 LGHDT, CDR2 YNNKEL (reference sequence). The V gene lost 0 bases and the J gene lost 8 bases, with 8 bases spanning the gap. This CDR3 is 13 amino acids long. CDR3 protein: CASSQDRTDTIYF. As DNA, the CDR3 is TGTGCCAGCAGCCAAGATCGAACAGACACCATATATTTT.